The entry below describes one T cell receptor (beta chain). Its antigen is as yet unknown. These data are taken from a study of cytomegalovirus exposure and HLA in healthy donors. Regarding the study as a whole: When a later analysis compared HLA-associated TCR beta chains with equally common others, the HLA-associated chains turned out to be more clonally expanded and to have lower generation probabilities. As confirmed in vitro, a few CMV-associated chains were specific for CMV antigens. There were over 150 TCR beta chains listed as cytomegalovirus-associated.

The PCR made use of 60 Vbeta and 13 Jbeta primers. Data came from immunoSEQ multiplex PCR; TCRdb stores just in-frame clones and leaves some out. Of about 160,000 clones listed, 75% are singletons. CDR3 size: 17 residues. CDR1 is MNHEY, CDR2 SMNVEV, per germline (reference sequence). J was trimmed by 2 bases and V by 4 bases; bases with no gene match: 8. The rearrangement uses TRBV27 and TRBJ2-1; TRBD2 agrees at 10 bases. The receptor comes from a female donor in good health and CMV-seronegative. The sample consisted of PBMCs. Here the CDR3 DNA reads TGTGCCAGCAGTTCCCTCAGCGGGAGGGCCACCTACAATGAGCAGTTCTTC. Protein sequence: CASSSLSGRATYNEQFF.